This T cell receptor beta chain was captured in a study of CD8 T cells in ankylosing spondylitis. Quantitative molecular-barcoded 5'-RACE generated the TCR beta libraries. TCRdb reprocessed the 5' RACE reads via MiXCR and lists one record per CDR3 protein. The sample records about 130,000 distinct CDR3 sequences, about a tenth being singletons. This clonotype was counted only a few times. Its antigen is not identified. Study conclusions and caveats: Blood of patients with ankylosing spondylitis appeared to be characterized by a TCR beta motif of about eight highly homologous variants. Reportedly, disease-linked clones are significantly enriched in ankylosing spondylitis patients' matched synovial fluid. Previous work reported some of these motif variants in the synovial fluid and blood of reactive arthritis.

V was shortened by 5 bases and J by 3 bases, with 20 bases between the two germline ends. The CDR3 has 16 amino acids. From germline, CDR1 is MNHEY and CDR2 SMNVEV (reference sequence). The V gene is TRBV27, the J gene TRBJ2-7, with D tentatively TRBD1 or TRBD2 (5 bases each). The sample comprised blood, either unsorted or a sorted T cell fraction (not recorded which). This TCR came from a male donor with ankylosing spondylitis or in good health (not recorded which). This chain's CDR3 is CASSILRDPPIYEQYF. CDR3 sequence (DNA): TGTGCCAGCAGTATTCTCCGGGACCCTCCAATCTACGAGCAGTACTTC.